Listed below are T cell receptor beta chains from one sample, sequenced in a study of T cell changes during pregnancy in multiple sclerosis. Assay used: immunoSEQ multiplex PCR; TCRdb lists only in-frame clones, some missing. The table lists under 50,000 clones, about nine tenths of them singletons. This material consisted of CD4+ T cells from peripheral blood mononuclear cells, taken in the first trimester of pregnancy. These receptors all come from a female donor in good health, enrolled as a control in a pregnancy study. The CDR3 runs from the conserved cysteine through the conserved F or W. The D gene is left open where the match is weak. Not all rows give a size; the values are once, few, many and, for expanded clones, a class.

cdr3_aa: CASSRGIYNEQFF
cdr3_nt: TGTGCCAGCAGCCGGGGTATATACAATGAGCAGTTCTTC
j_call: TRBJ2-1
cdr3_length: 13
d_call: -
v_call: TRBV7-3
clone_size: -

cdr3_aa: CASSSTRDRGHGYTF
cdr3_nt: TGCGCCAGCAGCTCTACCCGGGATCGGGGTCATGGCTACACCTTC
j_call: TRBJ1-2
cdr3_length: 15
d_call: -
v_call: TRBV5-1
clone_size: -

cdr3_aa: CASGQRGEKLFF
cdr3_nt: TGTGCCAGCGGACAGAGGGGGGAAAAACTGTTTTTT
j_call: TRBJ1-4
cdr3_length: 12
d_call: -
v_call: TRBV27
clone_size: once

cdr3_aa: CASLRTGETGYTF
cdr3_nt: TGTGCCAGTCTGAGGACAGGGGAAACTGGCTACACCTTC
j_call: TRBJ1-2
cdr3_length: 13
d_call: TRBD1
v_call: TRBV25-1
clone_size: -

cdr3_aa: CASSRGQGNGYTF
cdr3_nt: TGTGCCAGCAGCAGGGGACAGGGTAATGGCTACACCTTC
j_call: TRBJ1-2
cdr3_length: 13
d_call: TRBD1
v_call: TRBV5-6
clone_size: -

cdr3_aa: CASSPGLAESGELFF
cdr3_nt: TGTGCCAGCTCCCCGGGACTAGCGGAATCCGGGGAGCTGTTTTTT
j_call: TRBJ2-2
cdr3_length: 15
d_call: TRBD2
v_call: TRBV18
clone_size: -

cdr3_aa: CASSEEMNTEAFF
cdr3_nt: TGTGCCAGCAGTGAGGAGATGAACACTGAAGCTTTCTTT
j_call: TRBJ1-1
cdr3_length: 13
d_call: -
v_call: TRBV2
clone_size: -

cdr3_aa: CASSHRGETQYF
cdr3_nt: TGTGCCAGTAGTCACAGGGGGGAGACCCAGTACTTC
j_call: TRBJ2-5
cdr3_length: 12
d_call: TRBD1
v_call: TRBV19
clone_size: -

cdr3_aa: CASSLTGAYGYTF
cdr3_nt: TGTGCCAGTAGTTTAACAGGAGCCTATGGCTACACCTTC
j_call: TRBJ1-2
cdr3_length: 13
d_call: -
v_call: TRBV19
clone_size: once

cdr3_aa: CASSTQGGGSSPLHF
cdr3_nt: TGTGCCAGCAGTACCCAAGGGGGGGGCAGCTCACCCCTCCACTTT
j_call: TRBJ1-6
cdr3_length: 15
d_call: -
v_call: TRBV6-5
clone_size: medium-sized

cdr3_aa: CASSLTGGNEKLFF
cdr3_nt: TGTGCCAGCAGCTTGACAGGGGGCAACGAAAAACTGTTTTTT
j_call: TRBJ1-4
cdr3_length: 14
d_call: TRBD1
v_call: TRBV7-9
clone_size: -

cdr3_aa: CASSLLAGGPNEQYF
cdr3_nt: TGCGCCAGCAGCCTCTTAGCGGGGGGCCCCAACGAGCAGTACTTC
j_call: TRBJ2-7
cdr3_length: 15
d_call: TRBD2
v_call: TRBV4-3
clone_size: -

cdr3_aa: CASSQVPVRAPQETQYF
cdr3_nt: TGTGCCAGCAGCCAAGTTCCAGTGAGGGCGCCCCAAGAGACCCAGTACTTC
j_call: TRBJ2-5
cdr3_length: 17
d_call: -
v_call: TRBV14
clone_size: -

cdr3_aa: CASSYRGQGSTEAFF
cdr3_nt: TGCGCCAGCAGCTATCGGGGACAGGGTAGCACTGAAGCTTTCTTT
j_call: TRBJ1-1
cdr3_length: 15
d_call: TRBD1
v_call: TRBV4-1
clone_size: -

cdr3_aa: CATRRGQVLLNYGYTF
cdr3_nt: TGTGCCACCCGAAGGGGACAGGTACTCTTAAACTATGGCTACACCTTC
j_call: TRBJ1-2
cdr3_length: 16
d_call: TRBD1
v_call: TRBV15
clone_size: -

cdr3_aa: CASSLTGTASYEQYF
cdr3_nt: TGTGCCAGCAGTTTAACCGGGACAGCGTCCTACGAGCAGTACTTC
j_call: TRBJ2-7
cdr3_length: 15
d_call: TRBD1
v_call: TRBV27
clone_size: once

cdr3_aa: CASSLERKDTQYF
cdr3_nt: TGTGCCAGCAGCTTAGAGCGAAAAGATACGCAGTATTTT
j_call: TRBJ2-3
cdr3_length: 13
d_call: -
v_call: TRBV7-2
clone_size: -

cdr3_aa: CSVEVGGYEQYF
cdr3_nt: TGCAGCGTTGAAGTAGGAGGTTACGAGCAGTACTTC
j_call: TRBJ2-7
cdr3_length: 12
d_call: -
v_call: TRBV29-1
clone_size: -

cdr3_aa: CASSLEGRVGTEAFF
cdr3_nt: TGTGCCAGCAGCTTAGAGGGCAGGGTGGGCACTGAAGCTTTCTTT
j_call: TRBJ1-1
cdr3_length: 15
d_call: -
v_call: TRBV7-9
clone_size: -

cdr3_aa: CASSLSGGEQFF
cdr3_nt: TGTGCCAGCAGCTTAAGCGGCGGGGAGCAGTTCTTC
j_call: TRBJ2-1
cdr3_length: 12
d_call: -
v_call: TRBV7-3
clone_size: -

cdr3_aa: CASQWGPTAEKLFF
cdr3_nt: TGTGCTTCCCAGTGGGGGCCCACGGCTGAAAAACTGTTTTTT
j_call: TRBJ1-4
cdr3_length: 14
d_call: -
v_call: TRBV6-1
clone_size: -

cdr3_aa: CASSTGTGNTEAFF
cdr3_nt: TGCGCCAGCAGCACAGGGACGGGGAACACTGAAGCTTTCTTT
j_call: TRBJ1-1
cdr3_length: 14
d_call: -
v_call: TRBV5-1
clone_size: -

cdr3_aa: CASSVGDSDTQYF
cdr3_nt: TGTGCCAGCAGCGTCGGGGATTCAGATACGCAGTATTTT
j_call: TRBJ2-3
cdr3_length: 13
d_call: -
v_call: TRBV9
clone_size: -

cdr3_aa: CAISESSTGNTEAFF
cdr3_nt: TGTGCCATCAGTGAGTCTTCCACCGGGAACACTGAAGCTTTCTTT
j_call: TRBJ1-1
cdr3_length: 15
d_call: -
v_call: TRBV10-3
clone_size: -

cdr3_aa: CASSLTSGGQETQYF
cdr3_nt: TGTGCCAGCAGCTTGACTAGCGGGGGGCAAGAGACCCAGTACTTC
j_call: TRBJ2-5
cdr3_length: 15
d_call: TRBD2
v_call: TRBV7-2
clone_size: once

cdr3_aa: CAWSNRANSPLHF
cdr3_nt: TGTGCCTGGAGTAACAGGGCCAATTCACCCCTCCACTTT
j_call: TRBJ1-6
cdr3_length: 13
d_call: -
v_call: TRBV30
clone_size: -

cdr3_aa: CATVGEFRYEQYF
cdr3_nt: TGTGCCACGGTAGGAGAGTTCCGCTACGAGCAGTACTTC
j_call: TRBJ2-7
cdr3_length: 13
d_call: -
v_call: TRBV2
clone_size: -

cdr3_aa: CASSNGQYGERFF
cdr3_nt: TGTGCCAGCAGCAACGGACAGTATGGGGAACGGTTTTTT
j_call: TRBJ1-4
cdr3_length: 13
d_call: -
v_call: TRBV7-8
clone_size: -

cdr3_aa: CSAGGAYEQYF
cdr3_nt: TGCAGTGCGGGGGGGGCCTACGAGCAGTACTTC
j_call: TRBJ2-7
cdr3_length: 11
d_call: TRBD2
v_call: TRBV20-1
clone_size: once

cdr3_aa: CASRDRPPDYEQYF
cdr3_nt: TGTGCCAGTCGGGACAGGCCCCCCGACTACGAGCAGTACTTC
j_call: TRBJ2-7
cdr3_length: 14
d_call: TRBD1
v_call: TRBV19
clone_size: -

cdr3_aa: CASSLVAQGPDTQYF
cdr3_nt: TGTGCCAGCAGCTTAGTTGCACAGGGCCCAGATACGCAGTATTTT
j_call: TRBJ2-3
cdr3_length: 15
d_call: -
v_call: TRBV7-2
clone_size: -

cdr3_aa: CAWTDRSNQPQHF
cdr3_nt: TGTGCCTGGACGGACAGGTCTAATCAGCCCCAGCATTTT
j_call: TRBJ1-5
cdr3_length: 13
d_call: TRBD1
v_call: TRBV30
clone_size: -

cdr3_aa: CASSVAAAQSYEQYF
cdr3_nt: TGTGCCAGCAGTGTGGCGGCAGCCCAGTCCTACGAGCAGTACTTC
j_call: TRBJ2-7
cdr3_length: 15
d_call: -
v_call: TRBV7-2
clone_size: -

cdr3_aa: CASSRAGIHTEAFF
cdr3_nt: TGTGCCAGCAGTCGGGCAGGGATCCACACTGAAGCTTTCTTT
j_call: TRBJ1-1
cdr3_length: 14
d_call: -
v_call: TRBV6-6
clone_size: -

cdr3_aa: CASSIEGLTLHF
cdr3_nt: TGTGCCAGTAGTATAGAGGGGCTTACCCTCCACTTT
j_call: TRBJ1-6
cdr3_length: 12
d_call: -
v_call: TRBV19
clone_size: -

cdr3_aa: CASSQGPYEQYF
cdr3_nt: TGTGCCAGCAGCCAAGGGCCCTACGAGCAGTACTTC
j_call: TRBJ2-7
cdr3_length: 12
d_call: -
v_call: TRBV14
clone_size: -

cdr3_aa: CASSLKGASPRTEAFF
cdr3_nt: TGTGCCAGCAGTTTAAAGGGAGCATCCCCGCGCACTGAAGCTTTCTTT
j_call: TRBJ1-1
cdr3_length: 16
d_call: -
v_call: TRBV6-5
clone_size: -

cdr3_aa: CASHKGSSAGSSLGGYTF
cdr3_nt: TGCGCCAGCCACAAAGGCTCTTCGGCTGGGAGCTCGTTGGGAGGCTACACCTTC
j_call: TRBJ1-2
cdr3_length: 18
d_call: -
v_call: TRBV4-3
clone_size: -

cdr3_aa: CATGSTNEKLFF
cdr3_nt: TGTGCCACAGGCTCAACTAATGAAAAACTGTTTTTT
j_call: TRBJ1-4
cdr3_length: 12
d_call: -
v_call: TRBV28
clone_size: -

cdr3_aa: CASSLVTGTGDREKLFF
cdr3_nt: TGTGCCAGCAGCTTAGTGACCGGGACAGGGGACCGTGAAAAACTGTTTTTT
j_call: TRBJ1-4
cdr3_length: 17
d_call: TRBD1
v_call: TRBV7-8
clone_size: -

cdr3_aa: CASSIWGEPHQAQHF
cdr3_nt: TGTGCCAGTAGTATATGGGGAGAGCCTCATCAAGCCCAGCATTTT
j_call: TRBJ1-5
cdr3_length: 15
d_call: -
v_call: TRBV19
clone_size: -